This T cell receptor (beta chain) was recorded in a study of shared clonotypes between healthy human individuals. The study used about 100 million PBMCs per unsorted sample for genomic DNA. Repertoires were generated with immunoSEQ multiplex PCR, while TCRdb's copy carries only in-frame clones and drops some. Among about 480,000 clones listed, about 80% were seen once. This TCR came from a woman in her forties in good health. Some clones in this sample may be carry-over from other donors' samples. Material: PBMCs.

The CDR3 region is CASSLVANRGTYNEQFF. For the CDR3, the DNA is TGTGCCAGCAGCTTAGTAGCCAACAGGGGTACTTACAATGAGCAGTTCTTC. The rearrangement joins TRBV11-2 to TRBJ2-1; 7 bases line up with TRBD1. Trimming cost V 1 base and J 4 bases; bases outside gene matches: 10. Germline V gene sequence: CDR1 SGHAT, CDR2 FQNNGV. The CDR3 consists of 17 residues.